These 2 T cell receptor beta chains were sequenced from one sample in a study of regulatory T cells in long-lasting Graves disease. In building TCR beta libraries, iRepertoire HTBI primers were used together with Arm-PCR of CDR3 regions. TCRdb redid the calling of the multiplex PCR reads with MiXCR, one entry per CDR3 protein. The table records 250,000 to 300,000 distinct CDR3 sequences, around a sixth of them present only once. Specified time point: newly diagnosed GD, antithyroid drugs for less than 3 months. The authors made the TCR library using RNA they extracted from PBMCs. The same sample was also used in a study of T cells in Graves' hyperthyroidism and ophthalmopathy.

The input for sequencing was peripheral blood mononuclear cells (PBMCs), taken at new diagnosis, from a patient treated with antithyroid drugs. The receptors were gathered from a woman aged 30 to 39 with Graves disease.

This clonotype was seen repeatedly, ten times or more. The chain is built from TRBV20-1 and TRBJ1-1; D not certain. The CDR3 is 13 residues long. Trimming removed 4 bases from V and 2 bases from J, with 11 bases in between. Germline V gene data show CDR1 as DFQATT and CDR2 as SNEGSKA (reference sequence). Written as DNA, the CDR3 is TGCAGTGCTACGGAGGATCTTAACACTGAAGCTTTCTTT. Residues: CSATEDLNTEAFF.

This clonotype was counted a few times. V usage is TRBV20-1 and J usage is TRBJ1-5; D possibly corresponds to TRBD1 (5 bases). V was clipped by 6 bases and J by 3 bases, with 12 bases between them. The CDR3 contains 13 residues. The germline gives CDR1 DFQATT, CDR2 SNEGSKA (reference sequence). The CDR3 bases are TGCAGTGCGCACCGGGACCTCAATCAGCCCCAGCATTTT. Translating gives CSAHRDLNQPQHF.